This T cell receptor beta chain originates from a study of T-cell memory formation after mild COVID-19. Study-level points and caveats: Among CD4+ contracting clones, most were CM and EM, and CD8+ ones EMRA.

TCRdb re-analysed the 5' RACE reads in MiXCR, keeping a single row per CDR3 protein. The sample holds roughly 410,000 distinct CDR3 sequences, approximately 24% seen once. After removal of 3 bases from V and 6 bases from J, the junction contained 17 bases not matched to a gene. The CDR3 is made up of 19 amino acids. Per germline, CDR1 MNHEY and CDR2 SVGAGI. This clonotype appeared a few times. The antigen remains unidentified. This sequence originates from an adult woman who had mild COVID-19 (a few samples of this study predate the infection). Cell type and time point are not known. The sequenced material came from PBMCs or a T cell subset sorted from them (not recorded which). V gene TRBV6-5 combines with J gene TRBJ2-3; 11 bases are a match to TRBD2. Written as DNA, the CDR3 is TGTGCCAGCAGTTATCGATTTTTAGCGGGAGGGCAAGTGTCGGATACGCAGTATTTT. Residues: CASSYRFLAGGQVSDTQYF.